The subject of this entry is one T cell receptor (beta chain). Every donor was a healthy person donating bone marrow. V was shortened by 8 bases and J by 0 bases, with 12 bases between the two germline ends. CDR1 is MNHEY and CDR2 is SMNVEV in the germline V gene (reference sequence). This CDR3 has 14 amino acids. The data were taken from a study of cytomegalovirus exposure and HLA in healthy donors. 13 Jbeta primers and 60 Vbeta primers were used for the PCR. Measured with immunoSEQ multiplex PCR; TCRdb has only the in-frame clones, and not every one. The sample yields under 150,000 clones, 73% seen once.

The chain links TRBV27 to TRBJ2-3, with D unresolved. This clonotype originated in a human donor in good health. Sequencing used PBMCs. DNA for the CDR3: TGTGCCAGCCGCTTTCGGGTTAGCACAGATACGCAGTATTTT. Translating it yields CASRFRVSTDTQYF.